The present T cell receptor beta chain was sequenced within a study of blood T cells in healthy people across ages. With a J-beta primer mix and a sample-barcoded 5' primer, a second PCR ran about 7 to 12 cycles. Using its own MiXCR run on the 5' RACE reads, TCRdb lists one record per CDR3 protein. The data show fewer than 950,000 distinct CDR3 sequences, 36% seen once. Whole-study results and caveats: Strongly correlated with naive T cell percentage was TCR beta diversity.

Germline values: CDR1 LGHDT, CDR2 YNNKEL (reference sequence). V was trimmed by 0 bases and J by 3 bases, leaving 9 bases between them. This CDR3 region has 14 residues. With regard to this clonotype: The target antigen is unknown.

The rearrangement links TRBV3-1 to TRBJ2-7; no definite D call. This sequence originates from a man aged 18 to 29 in good health. Sequences were obtained from blood. The CDR3 sequence: CASSQESYSYEQYF. The CDR3 DNA follows: TGTGCCAGCAGCCAAGAGTCGTACAGCTACGAGCAGTACTTC.